This TCR beta chain was sequenced in a study of OX40 agonist ivuxolimab in advanced cancers. Germline CDR1 and CDR2: SGHVS and FQNEAQ. This CDR3 contains 14 residues. The trim removed 5 bases at V and 7 bases at J, leaving 8 bases unmatched. TCRdb's table, derived via immunoSEQ multiplex PCR, lists solely in-frame clones and lacks some. Of some 98,000 clones listed, approximately 93% were seen once; the top ten hold around 0.25%. The cohort excluded patients with autoimmune disease history or systemic immunosuppression. Sequenced material: CD4+ or CD8+ T cells sorted from blood, taken in a trial of the OX40 agonist ivuxolimab. The TCR originated in an adult with an advanced solid tumor such as melanoma, head and neck, liver or kidney cancer. The chain uses TRBV7-8 and TRBJ1-5; 7 nucleotides match TRBD1. For the CDR3, the DNA is TGTGCCAGCAGCAGAGACAGGGTCAGACAGCCCCAGCATTTT. This encodes CASSRDRVRQPQHF.